The entry below gives a single TCR beta chain sequence along with its context. What antigen it recognizes has not been identified. Base qualities are not provided; no much larger clone lies one nucleotide away. At one collaborating source in Seattle, patients were enrolled during active infection and were followed longitudinally through the course of disease. Collaborating institutions collected whole blood in K2EDTA tubes following their own protocols. Collaborator samples were shipped for TCRbeta analysis as frozen whole blood, isolated PBMCs, or DNA extracted from either sample type. TCRbeta CDR3 regions were amplified from genomic DNA by means of the immunoSEQ Assay, a bias-controlled multiplex PCR. Processing in the source paper ran as follows. Within the assay, amplification of reference gene primers was used to estimate how many nucleated cells each sample contained. To quantify the absolute abundance of each unique TCRbeta CDR3 rearrangement, sequence reads were collapsed and filtered. For each sample, productive Simpson clonality was calculated as the square root of Simpson's diversity index over productive rearrangements. TCRdb obtained this table from immuneACCESS and retained in-frame rearrangements with V and J assigned. These tables miss some clones; where compared with another copy, unresolved V genes account for less than half of the shortfall, and the remainder is unexplained. That table gives V, J and clone size, and the DNA gave D and trimming. Recorded for this sample are a few hundred thousand clones; around 86% of them occurred a single time. The ten top clones hold approximately 5.1% of the sample.

This entry is derived from a study of blood T cell repertoires in COVID-19 (TCRdb year 2020). About the full investigation: Samples from collaborators originated in the United States, Italy and Spain and spanned both the acute and convalescent phases of COVID-19. The prospective study material was composed of cDNA or gDNA derived from T cells, B-cell-depleted T cells, or PBMCs. The dataset comprised deeply sampled blood TCRbeta repertoires from subjects exposed to, actively infected with, or recovered from COVID-19. The repertoires were released in a freely available public database intended as a resource for research on the immune response to SARS-CoV-2. Samples came from the ongoing ImmuneRACE study (first 160 participants) plus 1,254 subjects from 6 global collaborators. A de-identified subject ID, COVID-19 status, age in years and sex were almost always included in the sample metadata. Where available, HLA class I and class II types were obtained from metadata supplied by the sample provider rather than from assay-based typing. The research as a whole found: The quantity of clinical and demographic metadata differed by source and by participant and was supplied without curation.

The receptor was derived from a woman aged 60-70 years with COVID-19, enrolled during active disease. The sample comprised peripheral blood.

Here is the DNA: TGTGCCAGCAGCCAGTTGCTGATTTCACCCCTCCACTTT. This translates into CASSQLLISPLHF. The chain employs TRBV11-2 and TRBJ1-6; confidence is insufficient to name the D gene. Trimming takes 5 bases from V and 9 bases from J, and the germline ends sit 11 bases apart. The CDR3 goes from the cysteine to the phenylalanine over 13 residues. Only the CDR3 DNA is retained, 39 bases long and in frame from the first base. Via the germline V gene, CDR1 is SGHAT and CDR2 FQNNGV.